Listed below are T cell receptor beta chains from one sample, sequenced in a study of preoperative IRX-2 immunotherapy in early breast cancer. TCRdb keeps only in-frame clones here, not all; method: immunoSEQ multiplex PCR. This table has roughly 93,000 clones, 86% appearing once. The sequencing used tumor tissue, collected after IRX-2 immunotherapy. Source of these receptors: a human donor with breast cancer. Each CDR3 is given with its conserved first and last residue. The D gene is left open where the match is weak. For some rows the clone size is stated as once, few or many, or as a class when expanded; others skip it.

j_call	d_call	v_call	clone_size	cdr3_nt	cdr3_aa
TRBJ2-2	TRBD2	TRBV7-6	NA	TGTGCCAGCAGCCCAGCTCTGGGAGGGATGGTCACCGGGGAGCTGTTTTTT	CASSPALGGMVTGELFF
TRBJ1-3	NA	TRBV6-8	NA	TGTGCCAGCAGTTACTCTCCGGGGTACTCTGGAAACACCATATATTTT	CASSYSPGYSGNTIYF
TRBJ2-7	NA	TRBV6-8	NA	TGTGCCAGCTCAACGAGGGACAACTCCTACGAGCAGTACTTC	CASSTRDNSYEQYF
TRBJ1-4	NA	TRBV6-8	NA	TGTGCCAGCAGTTACTCATGGGCCGATCTAAGGCTGTTTTTT	CASSYSWADLRLFF
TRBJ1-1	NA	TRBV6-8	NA	TGTGCCATCAGCCAGAGGAACACTGAAGCTTTCTTT	CAISQRNTEAFF
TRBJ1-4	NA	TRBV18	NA	TGTGCCAGCTCACCCCACCCTGCGACGGCTAATGAAAAACTGTTTTTT	CASSPHPATANEKLFF
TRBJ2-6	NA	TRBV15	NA	TGTGCCACCAGCCTTATAGGAGGCTCTGGGGCCAACGTCCTGACTTTC	CATSLIGGSGANVLTF
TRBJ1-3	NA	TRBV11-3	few	TGTGCCAGCAGCTTAGGACACTCTGGAAACACCATATATTTT	CASSLGHSGNTIYF
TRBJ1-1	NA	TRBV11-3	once	TGTGCCAGCAGCTTTGCCTGGCAGGGGATCACTGAAGCTTTCTTT	CASSFAWQGITEAFF
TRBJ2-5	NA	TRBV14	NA	TGTGCCAGCAGCCCAAAAGGGCCGAGACAGATTCAAGAGACCCAGTACTTC	CASSPKGPRQIQETQYF